The following is a T cell receptor beta chain sequence with its context. The sample is drawn from a study of blood T cell repertoires in COVID-19. The CDR3 covers 15 residues. CDR1 and CDR2 from the germline V gene are MDHEN and SYDVKM. After removal of 6 bases from V and 4 bases from J, the junction contained 10 bases not matched to a gene. The assay was immunoSEQ multiplex PCR, and TCRdb's table has in-frame clones only and misses some. The sample has a few hundred thousand clones, 85% to 90% seen once. This TCR was recovered from a young man who had recovered from COVID-19. The chain carries TRBV28 and TRBJ1-2; 8 bases are a match to TRBD1. Sequenced: PBMCs or T cells enriched from blood (not recorded which). The CDR3 sequence: CASSPQTGAGYGYTF. The DNA of the CDR3 is TGTGCCAGCAGCCCACAGACAGGGGCCGGCTATGGCTACACCTTC.